This paragraph covers one TCR beta chain sequence. The antigen remains unidentified. The CDR3 has 15 amino acids. From germline, CDR1 is DFQATT and CDR2 SNEGSKA (reference sequence). V was shortened by 0 bases and J by 2 bases, with 14 bases between the two germline ends. Sample-barcoded 5' priming and a J-beta primer mix drove a second PCR of roughly 6 to 12 cycles. TCRdb recomputed calls from the 5' RACE reads with MiXCR, one row per CDR3 protein. The table records 660,000 or so distinct CDR3 sequences, 45% to 65% of them present only once. The data were obtained in a study of blood T cells in healthy people across ages. Whole-study findings and limits: No one knew whether donors had CMV, which possibly confounded expanded clonotype changes.

Researchers isolated at least 6 million PBMCs per sample. The chain couples TRBV20-1 to TRBJ2-7; TRBD1 might be the D (5 bases). The TCR originated in a man in his sixties in good health. Sequenced: blood. CDR3 residues: CSARDGQGLAYEQYF. In nucleotides, the CDR3 is TGCAGTGCTAGAGATGGGCAGGGTCTGGCCTACGAGCAGTACTTC.